Included here is one TCR beta chain sequence, with context. Its antigen is as yet unknown. This CDR3 contains 16 residues. Germline CDR1 is ENHRY and CDR2 is SYGVKD. Trimming left V 0 bases short and J 2 bases short, with 8 bases between. Study results and limitations: In terms of TCR gene usage, tumor memory CD4+ T cells clustered together with blood and lymph node memory CD4+ cells, as well as with lymph node naive CD4+ cells. Whole repertoires were not studied in the larger cohort, only one V-J beta rearrangement.

Naive CD4+ cells had CD25+ Tregs removed. Full-length variable regions came from constant-region reverse primers plus semi-nested Nested Universal Primer A PCR. TCRdb re-called the 5' RACE reads with MiXCR, one entry per CDR3 protein. The top ten clones hold about 2.3% of a sample with some 62,000 distinct CDR3 sequences, about 31% of them seen once. Sequenced sample: tumor-infiltrating naive CD4+ T cells sorted from the breast tumor. As for subset: naive CD4+ T cells, CD4+CD45RA+CD25-. This rearrangement joins TRBV10-3 to TRBJ2-6, with D perhaps TRBD1 or TRBD2 (5 bases each). This TCR was sampled from a female donor with breast cancer. The CDR3 region has the DNA TGTGCCATCAGTGAGTCGACGGGGCCTGGGGCCAACGTCCTGACTTTC. Translated, it gives CAISESTGPGANVLTF.